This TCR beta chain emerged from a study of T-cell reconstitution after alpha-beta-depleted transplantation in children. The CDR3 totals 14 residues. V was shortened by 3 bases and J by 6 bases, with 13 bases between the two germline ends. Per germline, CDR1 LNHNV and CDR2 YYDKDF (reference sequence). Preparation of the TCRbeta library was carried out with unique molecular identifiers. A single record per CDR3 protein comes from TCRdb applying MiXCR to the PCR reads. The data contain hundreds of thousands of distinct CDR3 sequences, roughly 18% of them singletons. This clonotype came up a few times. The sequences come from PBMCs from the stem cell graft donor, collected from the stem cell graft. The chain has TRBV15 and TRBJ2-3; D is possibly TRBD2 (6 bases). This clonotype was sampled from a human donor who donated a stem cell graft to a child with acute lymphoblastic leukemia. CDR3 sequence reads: CATSRRGVMDTQYF. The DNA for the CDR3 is TGTGCCACCAGCAGGCGGGGTGTCATGGATACGCAGTATTTT.